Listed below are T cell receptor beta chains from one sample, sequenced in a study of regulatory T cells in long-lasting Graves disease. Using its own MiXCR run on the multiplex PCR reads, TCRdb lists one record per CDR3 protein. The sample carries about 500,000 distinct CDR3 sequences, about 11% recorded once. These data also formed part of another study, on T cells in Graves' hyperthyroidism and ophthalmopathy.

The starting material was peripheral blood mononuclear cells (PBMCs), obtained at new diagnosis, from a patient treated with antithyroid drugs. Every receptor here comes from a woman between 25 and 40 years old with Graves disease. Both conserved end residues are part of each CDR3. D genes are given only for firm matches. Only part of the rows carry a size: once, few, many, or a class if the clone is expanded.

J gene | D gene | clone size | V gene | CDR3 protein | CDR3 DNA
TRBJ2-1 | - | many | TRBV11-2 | CASSPRPLDRDEQFF | TGTGCCAGCAGTCCCCGGCCACTGGATAGAGATGAGCAGTTCTTC
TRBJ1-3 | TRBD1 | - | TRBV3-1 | CASRRQGKAGNTIYF | TGTGCCAGCAGGAGACAGGGAAAAGCGGGAAACACCATATATTTT
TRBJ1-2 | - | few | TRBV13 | CASSSPTEYGYTF | TGTGCCAGCAGCTCCCCGACAGAGTATGGCTACACCTTC
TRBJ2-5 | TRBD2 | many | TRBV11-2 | CASSPLAGSSETQYF | TGTGCCAGCAGCCCACTAGCGGGATCGTCTGAGACCCAGTACTTC
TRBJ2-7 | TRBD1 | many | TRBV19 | CASSDPRDSYEQYF | TGTGCCAGTAGTGACCCTAGGGACAGCTACGAGCAGTACTTC
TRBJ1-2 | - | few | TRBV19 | CASTGITNYGYTF | TGTGCCAGTACCGGGATCACTAACTATGGCTACACCTTC
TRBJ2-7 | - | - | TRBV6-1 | CASRGVAASSYEQYF | TGTGCCAGCCGAGGAGTAGCGGCGAGCTCCTACGAGCAGTACTTC
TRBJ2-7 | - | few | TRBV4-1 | CASSPRYGGSYEQYF | TGCGCCAGCAGCCCCCGATATGGGGGCTCCTACGAGCAGTACTTC
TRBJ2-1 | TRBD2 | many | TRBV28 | CASRPNRETSGSRSYNEQFF | TGTGCCAGCAGGCCTAACAGGGAGACTAGCGGGAGTCGCTCCTACAATGAGCAGTTCTTC
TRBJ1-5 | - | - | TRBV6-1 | CASSDPSGGNQPQHF | TGTGCCAGCAGTGACCCCTCGGGGGGGAATCAGCCCCAGCATTTT
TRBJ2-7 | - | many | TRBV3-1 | CASSQTFHEQYF | TGTGCCAGCAGCCAAACATTCCACGAGCAGTACTTC
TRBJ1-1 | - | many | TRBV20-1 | CSARWGGKGTEAFF | TGCAGTGCTAGATGGGGGGGCAAAGGCACTGAAGCTTTCTTT